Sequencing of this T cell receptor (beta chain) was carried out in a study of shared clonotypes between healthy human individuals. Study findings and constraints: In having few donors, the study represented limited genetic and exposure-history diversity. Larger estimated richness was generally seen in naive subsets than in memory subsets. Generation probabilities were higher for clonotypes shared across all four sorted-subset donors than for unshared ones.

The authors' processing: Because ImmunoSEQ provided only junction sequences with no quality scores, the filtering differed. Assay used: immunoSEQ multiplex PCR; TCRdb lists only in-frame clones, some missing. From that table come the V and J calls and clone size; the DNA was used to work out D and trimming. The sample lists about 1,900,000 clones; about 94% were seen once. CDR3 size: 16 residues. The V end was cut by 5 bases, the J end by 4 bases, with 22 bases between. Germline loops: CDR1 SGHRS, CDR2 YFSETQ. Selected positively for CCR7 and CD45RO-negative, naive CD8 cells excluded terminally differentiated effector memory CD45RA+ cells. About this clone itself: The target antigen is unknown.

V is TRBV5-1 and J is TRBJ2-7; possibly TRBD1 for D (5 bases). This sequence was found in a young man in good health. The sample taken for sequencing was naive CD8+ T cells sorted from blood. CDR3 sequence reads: CASSLRGSQGLYEQYF. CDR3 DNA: TGCGCCAGCAGTCTAAGAGGATCGCAGGGCCTGTACGAGCAGTACTTC.